This T cell receptor beta chain appears in the sequencing data of a study of shared clonotypes between healthy human individuals. General study findings and limits: Limitation of the genetic and exposure-history diversity represented came from the few donors. Between a handful of donors, naive CD4 clonotypes were shared at a level of about 5%.

Donors comprised only Caucasian adults living in Nashville, Tennessee. Comments on this clone: Its antigen remains unidentified.

The germline CDR1 and CDR2 sequences are ENHRY and SYGVKD. The CDR3 length is 15 residues. V gave up 7 bases and J gave up 6 bases; unmatched junction bases: 11. Per the original data handling: Owing to the provision of junction-only sequences devoid of quality scores by immunoSEQ, filtering differed. The method was immunoSEQ multiplex PCR; TCRdb's version includes in-frame clones alone and lacks a portion of them. That table is the source of V, J and clone size, and D and trimming were worked out from the DNA. The top ten hold roughly 0.9% of the sample, which has about 1.1 million clones, 77% seen once.

This chain joins TRBV10-3 and TRBJ2-7, with 11 bases aligning to TRBD2. The receptor was isolated from a young man in good health. Some clones in this sample may be carry-over from other donors' samples. Sequencing used memory CD4+ T cells from PBMCs. Subset defined: CD45RA-negative fraction. CDR3 residues: CAIMETSGMTSEQYF. For the CDR3, the DNA is TGTGCCATCATGGAGACTAGCGGGATGACGTCCGAGCAGTACTTC.